The 14 T cell receptor beta chains in this list originate from one sample, sequenced in a study of blood T cell repertoires in COVID-19. The protocol was immunoSEQ multiplex PCR, while the TCRdb copy is restricted to in-frame clones and leaves out a portion. The sample includes under 150,000 clones, around nine tenths of them seen just once. The specimen was peripheral blood. All receptors come from a woman aged 40 to 50 with acute or convalescent COVID-19.

The J gene is TRBJ2-7, the V gene TRBV6-5; TRBD2 matches at 11 bases. After removal of 7 bases from V and 3 bases from J, the junction contained 5 bases not matched to a gene. The CDR3 has 14 amino acids. CDR1 and CDR2 (germline): MNHEY, SVGAGI. CDR3 in DNA: TGTGCCAGCAACAAACTAGCGGGGGACTACGAGCAGTACTTC. Translated, it gives CASNKLAGDYEQYF.

The chain links TRBV6-5 to TRBJ1-3; a possible D gene is TRBD1 (5 bases). With 6 bases removed from V and 2 bases from J, the gap between germline ends came to 11 bases. The germline V gene has CDR1 MNHEY and CDR2 SVGAGI. The CDR3 spans 14 residues. Here the CDR3 DNA reads TGTGCCAGCAGCTCGGGGACTGCTGGAAACACCATATATTTT. Translating it yields CASSSGTAGNTIYF.

The CDR3 loop is CASHSGGPGYSPLHF. The DNA of the CDR3 is TGTGCCAGCCATTCCGGGGGTCCCGGGTATTCACCCCTCCACTTT. V is TRBV18 and J is TRBJ1-6; tentative D call: TRBD1 (5 bases). Germline CDR1 is KGHSH and CDR2 is LQKENI. Between the trimmed V and J ends, which lost 8 bases and 8 bases, there was a span of 19 bases. This CDR3 is built from 15 residues.

The chain employs TRBV7-2 and TRBJ1-4; 11 nucleotides line up with TRBD1. The CDR3 length is 16 residues. Per germline, CDR1 SGHTA and CDR2 FQGNSA. The V segment lost 2 bases and the J segment 8 bases; nucleotides outside the gene matches: 7. CDR3 DNA sequence: TGTGCCAGCAGCTTAAATCTTGGGACAGGGGGAGAAAAACTGTTTTTT. This gives the protein CASSLNLGTGGEKLFF.

This chain joins TRBV19 and TRBJ2-3; TRBD2 is a possible D gene (5 bases). Trimming removed 1 base from V and 10 bases from J, with 9 bases in between. The CDR3 is 12 amino acids. Germline lookup yields CDR1 LNHDA and CDR2 SQIVND (reference sequence). CDR3 bases: TGTGCCAGTAGTATAGTCGGGATATCGCAGTATTTT. This encodes CASSIVGISQYF.

The chain combines TRBV6-5 with TRBJ2-7; 9 bases agree with TRBD1. CDR3 length equals 14 residues. Looked up from germline, CDR1 is MNHEY and CDR2 is SVGAGI. V dropped 6 bases and J dropped 3; count of bases not matched to a gene: 6. CDR3 residues: CASSPRDRVYEQYF. The CDR3 DNA reads as TGTGCCAGCAGCCCAAGGGACAGGGTCTACGAGCAGTACTTC.

The rearrangement links TRBV29-1 to TRBJ1-1; perhaps TRBD1 as D (5 bases). Germline V lookup: CDR1 SQVTM, CDR2 ANQGSEA. Trimming took 1 base from V and 5 from J, leaving 11 bases between them. CDR3 length: 13 amino acids. The CDR3 DNA sequence: TGCAGCGTTGAAGTTTCAGGGCAAACTGAAGCTTTCTTT. It specifies CSVEVSGQTEAFF.

In DNA form, the CDR3 reads TGTGCCAGTAGTATAGTACAGAACACCGGGGAGCTGTTTTTT. As protein: CASSIVQNTGELFF. The rearrangement links TRBV19 to TRBJ2-2; no clear D gene. Germline V gives CDR1 LNHDA, CDR2 SQIVND (reference sequence). Trimming cost V 1 base and J 1 base, with 4 bases left between them. This CDR3 spans 14 amino acids.

The chain joins TRBV2 to TRBJ1-4, with D unclear. This CDR3 has 14 residues. Trimming stripped 7 bases from V and 9 bases from J, with 18 bases between. Germline V gene sequence: CDR1 SNHLY, CDR2 FYNNEI. This CDR3 reads CASNRGRGSQKLFF. The CDR3 DNA follows: TGTGCCAGCAATCGCGGACGGGGAAGTCAAAAACTGTTTTTT.

This chain joins TRBV28 and TRBJ1-1, with D perhaps TRBD1 (5 bases). The CDR3 has 15 amino acids. Trimming stripped 4 bases from V and 4 bases from J, with 16 bases between. The germline gives CDR1 MDHEN, CDR2 SYDVKM. The CDR3 bases are TGTGCCAGCAGTTCACAGGCCCTTGGCGGCACTGAAGCTTTCTTT. Protein product: CASSSQALGGTEAFF.

J is TRBJ1-6 and V is TRBV5-6; 9 nucleotides line up with TRBD1. J gave up 7 bases and V 4 bases, and 6 bases lay outside the gene matches. The germline V gene encodes CDR1 SGHDT and CDR2 YYEEEE. This CDR3 is 15 amino acids long. The CDR3 nucleotides are TGTGCCAGCAGCCCCGACAGGGGGTCGAATTCACCCCTCCACTTT. Protein product: CASSPDRGSNSPLHF.

The chain has TRBV3-1 (or the pseudogene TRBV3-2) and TRBJ1-1, with 7 bases matching TRBD1. After removal of 8 bases from V and 5 bases from J, the junction contained 5 bases not matched to a gene. The CDR3 has 12 residues. Germline V lookup: CDR1 LGHDT, CDR2 YNNKEL (reference sequence). CDR3 coding DNA: TGTGCCAGCCAATCAGGGGGGACTGAAGCTTTCTTT. This sequence encodes CASQSGGTEAFF.

The CDR3 DNA reads as TGTGCCAGCAGTCAGAGGGACAATCAGCCCCAGCATTTT. Amino acids: CASSQRDNQPQHF. This sequence joins TRBV7-2 and TRBJ1-5, with D unresolved. Trimming took off 6 bases at V and 3 bases at J, with 9 bases between the two ends. The CDR3 runs to 13 residues. Germline loops: CDR1 SGHTA, CDR2 FQGNSA. Together with reference TRBV7-2 and TRBJ1-5, the CDR3 gives the full variable domain: GAGVSQSPSNKVTEKGKDVELRCDPISGHTALYWYRQSLGQGLEFLIYFQGNSAPDKSGLPSDRFSAERTGGSVSTLTIQRTQQEDSAVYLCASSQRDNQPQHFGDGTRLSIL.

This chain uses TRBV7-2 with TRBJ1-3; a weak D match, TRBD1 (5 bases). The CDR3 has 15 residues. Germline V gene data show CDR1 as SGHTA and CDR2 as FQGNSA. V lost 4 bases, J lost 4 bases, and 14 bases lay in between. The DNA for the CDR3 is TGTGCCAGCAGCTCAGACGGCGGGGGAGGAAACACCATATATTTT. Translated, it gives CASSSDGGGGNTIYF.